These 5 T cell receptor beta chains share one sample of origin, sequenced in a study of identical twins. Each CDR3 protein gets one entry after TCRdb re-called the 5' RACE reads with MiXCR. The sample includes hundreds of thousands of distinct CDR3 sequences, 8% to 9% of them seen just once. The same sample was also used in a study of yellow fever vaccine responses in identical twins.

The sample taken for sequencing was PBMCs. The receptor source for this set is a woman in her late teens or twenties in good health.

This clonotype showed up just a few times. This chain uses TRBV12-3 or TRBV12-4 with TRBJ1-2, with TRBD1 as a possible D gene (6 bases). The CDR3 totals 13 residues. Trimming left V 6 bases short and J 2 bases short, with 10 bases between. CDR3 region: CASRNRVNYGYTF. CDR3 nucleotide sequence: TGTGCCAGCAGGAACAGGGTGAACTATGGCTACACCTTC.

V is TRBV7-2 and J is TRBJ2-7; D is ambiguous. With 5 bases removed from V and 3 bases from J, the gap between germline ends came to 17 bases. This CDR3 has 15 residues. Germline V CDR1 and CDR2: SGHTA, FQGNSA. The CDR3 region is CASSAASGSFYEQYF. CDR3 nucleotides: TGTGCCAGCAGCGCAGCATCCGGCTCATTCTACGAGCAGTACTTC.

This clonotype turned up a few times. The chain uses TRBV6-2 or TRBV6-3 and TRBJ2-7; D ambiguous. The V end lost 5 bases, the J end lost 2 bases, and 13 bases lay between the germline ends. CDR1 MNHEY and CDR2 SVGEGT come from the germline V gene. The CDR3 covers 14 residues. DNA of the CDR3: TGTGCCAGCAGTCCCCTCCGGGCAACCTACGAGCAGTACTTC. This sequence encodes CASSPLRATYEQYF.

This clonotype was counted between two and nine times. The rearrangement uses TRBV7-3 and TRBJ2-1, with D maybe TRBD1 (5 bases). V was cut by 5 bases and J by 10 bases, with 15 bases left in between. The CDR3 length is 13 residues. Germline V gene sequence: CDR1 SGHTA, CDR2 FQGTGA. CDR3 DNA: TGTGCCAGCAGCCCATCAAGGGGCAGCGAGCAGTTCTTC. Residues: CASSPSRGSEQFF.

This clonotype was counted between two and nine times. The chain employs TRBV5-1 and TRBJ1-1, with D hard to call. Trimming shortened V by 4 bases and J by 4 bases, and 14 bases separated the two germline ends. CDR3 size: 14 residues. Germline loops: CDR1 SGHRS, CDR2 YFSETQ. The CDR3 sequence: CASSEDPRATEAFF. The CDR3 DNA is TGCGCCAGCAGCGAGGACCCCCGGGCCACTGAAGCTTTCTTT.